This TCR beta chain was recorded in a study of T cells after yellow fever vaccination (dated by TCRdb to the late 2010s). Regarding the study in general: The SMART-Seq v4 Ultra Low Input RNA kit was used to prepare libraries from fractions with low cell numbers. To follow T-cell clones before and after primary and booster YFV17D yellow fever vaccination, bulk TCR alpha and beta repertoires were sequenced over time. Two healthy male donors, one aged 18 to 29 and one aged 30 to 40 years, were included in the cohort. Blood was drawn at multiple timepoints before and after primary and secondary immunization, with bulk PBMC replicates and cell subsets isolated. Study-level results and caveats: Computational filtering was needed because FACS-sorted repertoires could contain abundant contaminating clonotypes from the bulk population. Compared with the primary T-cell response, the secondary T-cell response was faster but weaker, reaching its peak on day 5 rather than on day 15. A small share of clonotypes was detected in both CD4 and CD8 compartments, with the overlap likely arising from convergent recombination. Most clones expanded after primary vaccination (around 96% of CD4 and 88% of CD8) were re-detected after the booster, suggesting that broad memory maintenance occurred. Because the study included only two donors, the extent to which the findings can be generalized is limited.

This clonotype was seen repeatedly, ten times or more. No antigen is known for it. Base qualities are not provided; no much larger clone lies one nucleotide away. TCR cDNA was made using 5'RACE template switching, a step that added a universal primer site and unique molecular identifiers. Priming of cDNA synthesis was performed from both the TCR alpha and TCR beta constant segments. Library amplification involved two PCR steps, and the second step added sample barcodes and sequencing adapters. Sequencing of the libraries was done on either Illumina HiSeq 2500 (2x100 bp) or NovaSeq (2x150 bp). In the authors' own workflow: MIGEC handled demultiplexing of reads and collapsing into UMI consensus sequences, while MiXCR performed V(D)J alignment. Using edgeR on replicate PBMC samples, clonotypes were called vaccine-responding if FDR was below 0.01 and the log2 fold change was above 5 up to day 15. Bulk clonotypes were assigned CD4 or CD8 identity according to which sequenced CD4 or CD8 repertoire held them at higher abundance. Using fastp at Q25 and MiXCR, TCRdb reprocessed the public reads and kept productive beta chains. Rows are combined by CDR3 protein, so each entry shows the most common genes and DNA. These V and J calls originate from TCRdb's pipeline instead of the authors' own analysis. In this sample the table shows 250,000 or so distinct CDR3 sequences, more than 6.5% of which occur a single time. The ten largest clones capture approximately 1% of the sample.

Germline trimming: 6 bases from V, 7 bases from J; junction bases outside gene matches: 6. The CDR3 spans 15 residues, from the cysteine through the phenylalanine. CDR3 DNA only is kept here, 45 bases in frame from base 1. Taken with the paper, the label for treatment or condition translates to: live attenuated yellow fever vaccine strain. A standard Ficoll-Paque protocol was used to isolate PBMCs from peripheral blood. CD4 and CD8 T-cell fractions were isolated with Dynabeads CD4 and CD8 positive selection kits. TriZol was used to extract RNA from bulk PBMCs, from CD4 and CD8 fractions, and from dextramer-positive and dextramer-negative fractions.

The chain is encoded by TRBV12-3 or TRBV12-4 joined to TRBJ2-1; TRBD2 matches 13 bases in the middle. The source material was CD4+ T cells sorted from PBMCs, sampled on the day of the yellow fever booster vaccination. The TCR sequence derives from a man in his thirties or forties who received the YFV17D yellow fever vaccine. This receptor has the CDR3 CASRPGLAGRNEQFF. The DNA sequence is as follows: TGTGCCAGCAGGCCGGGACTAGCGGGGAGGAATGAGCAGTTCTTC.